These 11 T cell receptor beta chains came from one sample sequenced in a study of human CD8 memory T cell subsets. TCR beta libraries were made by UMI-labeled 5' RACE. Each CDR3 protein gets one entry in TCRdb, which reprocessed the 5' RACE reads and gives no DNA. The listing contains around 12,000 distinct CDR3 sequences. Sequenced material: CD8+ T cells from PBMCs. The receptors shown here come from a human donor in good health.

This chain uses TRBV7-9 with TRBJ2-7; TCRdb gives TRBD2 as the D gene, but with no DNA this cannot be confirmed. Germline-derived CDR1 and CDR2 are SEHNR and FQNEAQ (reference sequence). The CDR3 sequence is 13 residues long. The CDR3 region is CASSGTSSSEQYF.

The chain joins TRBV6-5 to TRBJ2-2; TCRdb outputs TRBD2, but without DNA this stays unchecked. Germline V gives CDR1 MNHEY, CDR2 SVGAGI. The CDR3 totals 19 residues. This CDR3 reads CASSYPRGLAGDHTGELFF.

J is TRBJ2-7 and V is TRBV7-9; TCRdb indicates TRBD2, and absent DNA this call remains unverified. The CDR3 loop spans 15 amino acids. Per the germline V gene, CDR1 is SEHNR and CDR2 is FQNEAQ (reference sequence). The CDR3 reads CASSLVSGREYEQYF.

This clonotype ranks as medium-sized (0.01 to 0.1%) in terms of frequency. The CDR3: CSASLTGGGYGYTF. The rearrangement joins TRBV20-1 to TRBJ1-2; as DNA is missing, the TRBD1 call by TCRdb cannot be tested. The germline V gene has CDR1 DFQATT and CDR2 SNEGSKA (reference sequence). The CDR3 is 14 residues long.

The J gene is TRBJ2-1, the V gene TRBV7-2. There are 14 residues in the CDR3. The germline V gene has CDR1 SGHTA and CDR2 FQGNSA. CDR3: CASSLGMRHNEQFF.

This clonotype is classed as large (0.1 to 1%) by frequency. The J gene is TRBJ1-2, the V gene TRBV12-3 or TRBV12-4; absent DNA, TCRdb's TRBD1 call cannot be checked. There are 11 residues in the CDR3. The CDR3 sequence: CAILWAKGYTF.

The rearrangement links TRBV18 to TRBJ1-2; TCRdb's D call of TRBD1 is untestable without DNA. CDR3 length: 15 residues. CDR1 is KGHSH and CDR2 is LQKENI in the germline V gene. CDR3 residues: CASSPPGQFIYGYTF.

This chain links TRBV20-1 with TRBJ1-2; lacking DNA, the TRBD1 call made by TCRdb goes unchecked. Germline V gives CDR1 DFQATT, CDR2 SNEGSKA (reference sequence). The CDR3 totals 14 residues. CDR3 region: CSALRDRGLSGYTF.

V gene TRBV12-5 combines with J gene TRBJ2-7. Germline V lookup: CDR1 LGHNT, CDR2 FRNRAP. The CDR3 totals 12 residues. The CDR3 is CASGLGSYEQYF.

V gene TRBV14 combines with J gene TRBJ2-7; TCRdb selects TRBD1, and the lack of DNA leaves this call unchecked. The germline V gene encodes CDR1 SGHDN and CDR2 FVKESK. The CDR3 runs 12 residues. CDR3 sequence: CASGQVTYEQYF.

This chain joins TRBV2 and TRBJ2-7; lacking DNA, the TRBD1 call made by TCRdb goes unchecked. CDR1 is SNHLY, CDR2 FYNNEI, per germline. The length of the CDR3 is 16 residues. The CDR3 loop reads CASSEVWGGAGYEQYF. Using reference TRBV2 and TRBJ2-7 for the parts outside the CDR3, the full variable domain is EPEVTQTPSHQVTQMGQEVILRCVPISNHLYFYWYRQILGQKVEFLVSFYNNEISEKSEIFDDQFSVERPDGSNFTLKIRSTKLEDSAMYFCASSEVWGGAGYEQYFGPGTRLTVT.